This T cell receptor beta chain comes out of a study of glioma-infiltrating T cells after dendritic cell vaccination. General study results and limits: Higher TCR clonality did not directly relate to longer survival.

The CDR3 covers 14 residues. Trimming took off 4 bases at V and 4 bases at J, with 11 bases between the two ends. Germline V CDR1 and CDR2: MGHRA, YSYEKL. Amplification used 60 V beta primers and 13 J beta primers. The assay was immunoSEQ multiplex PCR, and TCRdb's table has in-frame clones only and misses some. Counted here are approximately 99,000 clones, approximately 80% occurring once; the ten biggest clones make up roughly 5.5%. Time point: after dendritic cell vaccination, including at tumor progression/relapse. To note about this clone: The antigen is unknown.

The chain combines TRBV4-1 with TRBJ1-3, with no clear D. The clonotype originates from a human donor with glioblastoma. The sample consisted of blood, taken after dendritic cell vaccination. The DNA of the CDR3 is TGCGCCAGCAGCCGGTTCCTCGGGGGAAACACCATATATTTT. Translation gives CASSRFLGGNTIYF.